Relative to its sample, the clone carrying this TCR beta chain is medium-sized. Antigen specificity is unknown. Each TCR cDNA molecule bore a unique molecular identifier. MiXCR, run by TCRdb on the 5' RACE reads, gives a single entry per CDR3 protein. The data contain about 18,000 distinct CDR3 sequences, around 6.8% of them singletons. The data are from a study of spatial heterogeneity in lung cancer. Across the study: Detected beta-chain sequences consistently exceeded alpha-chain sequences.

Germline CDR1 reads KGHSH; CDR2 reads LQKENI. There are 14 residues in the CDR3. V shed 6 bases and J shed 1 base, with 13 bases lying between them. Sample time point: sample taken at primary tumor resection. Material for sequencing was whole RNA from tumor, nontumor lung or frozen PBMC, left unsorted. Study-wide findings and caveats: Counts of expanded alpha and beta TCRs within tumors tracked the tumor nonsynonymous mutation count. Ubiquitous and regional expanded TCR counts correlated with ubiquitous and regional nonsynonymous mutations, respectively.

This sequence originates from a male donor with early-stage non-small cell lung cancer. The sequences come from lung tumor tissue, collected at surgery. V is TRBV18 and J is TRBJ2-7; a weak D match, TRBD1 (6 bases). CDR3 loop: CASSRDTGSYEQYF. As DNA, the CDR3 is TGTGCCAGCTCTCGGGACACGGGGTCCTACGAGCAGTACTTC.